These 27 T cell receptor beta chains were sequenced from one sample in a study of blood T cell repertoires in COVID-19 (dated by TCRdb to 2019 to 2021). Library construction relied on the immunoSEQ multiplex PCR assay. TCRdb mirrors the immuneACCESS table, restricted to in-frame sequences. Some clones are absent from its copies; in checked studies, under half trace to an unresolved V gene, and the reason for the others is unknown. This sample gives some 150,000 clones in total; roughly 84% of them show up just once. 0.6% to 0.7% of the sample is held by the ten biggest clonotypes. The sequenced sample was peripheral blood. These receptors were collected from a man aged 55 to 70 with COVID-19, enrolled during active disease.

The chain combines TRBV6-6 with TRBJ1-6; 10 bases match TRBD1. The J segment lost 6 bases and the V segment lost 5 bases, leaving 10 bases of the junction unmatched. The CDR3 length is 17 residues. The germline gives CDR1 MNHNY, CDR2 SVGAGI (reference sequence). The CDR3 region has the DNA TGTGCCAGCAGTCGTCTCCGGGACAGGGGAGGTAATTCACCCCTCCACTTT. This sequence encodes CASSRLRDRGGNSPLHF.

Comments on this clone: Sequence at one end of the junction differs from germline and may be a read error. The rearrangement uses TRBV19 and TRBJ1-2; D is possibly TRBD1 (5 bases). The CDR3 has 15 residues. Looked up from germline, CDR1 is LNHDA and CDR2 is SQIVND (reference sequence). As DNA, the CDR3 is TGTGCCAGTATTCGTGACGGGGGAACTAATTATGGCTACACCTTC. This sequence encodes CASIRDGGTNYGYTF.

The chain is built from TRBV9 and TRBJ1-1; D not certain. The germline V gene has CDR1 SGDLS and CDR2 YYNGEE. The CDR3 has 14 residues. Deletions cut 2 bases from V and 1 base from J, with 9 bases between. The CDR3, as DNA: TGTGCCAGCAGCGTGGCCCCCGAGAACACTGAAGCTTTCTTT. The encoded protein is CASSVAPENTEAFF.

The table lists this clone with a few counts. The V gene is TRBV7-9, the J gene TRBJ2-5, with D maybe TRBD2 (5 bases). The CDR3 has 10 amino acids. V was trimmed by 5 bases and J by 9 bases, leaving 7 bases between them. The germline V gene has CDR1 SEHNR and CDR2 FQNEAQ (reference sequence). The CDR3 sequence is CASSGEPQYF. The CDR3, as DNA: TGTGCCAGCAGCGGGGAGCCCCAGTACTTC.

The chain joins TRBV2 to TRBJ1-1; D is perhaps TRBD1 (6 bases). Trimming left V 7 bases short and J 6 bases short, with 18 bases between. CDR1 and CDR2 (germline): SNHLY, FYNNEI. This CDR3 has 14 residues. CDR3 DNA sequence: TGTGCCAGCAATAAAGGACAGCTAGAGTCTGAAGCTTTCTTT. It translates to CASNKGQLESEAFF.

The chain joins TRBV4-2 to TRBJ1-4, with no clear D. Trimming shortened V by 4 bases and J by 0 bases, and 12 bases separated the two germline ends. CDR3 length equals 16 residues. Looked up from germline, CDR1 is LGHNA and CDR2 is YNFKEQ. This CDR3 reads CASSPERVATNEKLFF. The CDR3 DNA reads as TGTGCCAGCAGCCCTGAGAGGGTCGCAACTAATGAAAAACTGTTTTTT.

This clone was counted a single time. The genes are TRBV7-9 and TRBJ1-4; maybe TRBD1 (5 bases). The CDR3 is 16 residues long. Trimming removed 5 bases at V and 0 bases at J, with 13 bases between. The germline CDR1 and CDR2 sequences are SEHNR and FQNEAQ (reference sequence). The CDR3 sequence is CASSREGQATNEKLFF. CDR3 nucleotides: TGTGCCAGCAGCCGAGAAGGACAAGCAACTAATGAAAAACTGTTTTTT. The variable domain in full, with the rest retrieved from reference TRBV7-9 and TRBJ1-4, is DTGVSQNPRHKITKRGQNVTFRCDPISEHNRLYWYRQTLGQGPEFLTYFQNEAQLEKSRLLSDRFSAERPKGSFSTLEIQRTEQGDSAMYLCASSREGQATNEKLFFGSGTQLSVL.

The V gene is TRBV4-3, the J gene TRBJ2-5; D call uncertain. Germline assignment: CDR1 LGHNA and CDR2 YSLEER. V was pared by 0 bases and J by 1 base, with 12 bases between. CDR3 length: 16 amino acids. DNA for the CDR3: TGCGCCAGCAGCCAAGATCCCCCTAGACTCCAAGAGACCCAGTACTTC. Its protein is CASSQDPPRLQETQYF.

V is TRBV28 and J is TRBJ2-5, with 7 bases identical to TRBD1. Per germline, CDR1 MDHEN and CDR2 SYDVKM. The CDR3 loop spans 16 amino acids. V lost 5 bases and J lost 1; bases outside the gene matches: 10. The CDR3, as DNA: TGTGCCAGCAGTACTTTCTGGGGACAGCTCCAAGAGACCCAGTACTTC. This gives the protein CASSTFWGQLQETQYF.

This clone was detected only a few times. The CDR3 spells CASSFVGDSSQPQHF. Written as DNA, the CDR3 is TGTGCCAGCAGCTTTGTTGGGGACTCATCTCAGCCCCAGCATTTT. The chain carries TRBV7-2 and TRBJ1-5; D is possibly TRBD1 (5 bases). Trimming took off 3 bases at V and 6 bases at J, with 15 bases between the two ends. The CDR3 is 15 residues long. Germline V gene sequence: CDR1 SGHTA, CDR2 FQGNSA.

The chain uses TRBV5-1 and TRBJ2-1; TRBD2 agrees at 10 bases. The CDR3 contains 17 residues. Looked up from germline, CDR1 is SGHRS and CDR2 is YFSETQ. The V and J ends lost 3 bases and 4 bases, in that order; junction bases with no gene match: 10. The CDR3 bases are TGCGCCAGCAGCTCCCAAGGGTCTAGCGGGGGTTACAATGAGCAGTTCTTC. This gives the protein CASSSQGSSGGYNEQFF.

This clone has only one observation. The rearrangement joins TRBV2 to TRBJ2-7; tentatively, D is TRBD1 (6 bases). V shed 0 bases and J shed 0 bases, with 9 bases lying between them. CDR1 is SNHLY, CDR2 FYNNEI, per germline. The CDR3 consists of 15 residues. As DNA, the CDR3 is TGTGCCAGCAGTGAAGCGGGGGCTAGCTCCTACGAGCAGTACTTC. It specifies CASSEAGASSYEQYF.

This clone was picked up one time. CDR3 in amino acids: CASSPGPSTDTQYF. The DNA of the CDR3 is TGTGCCAGCAGCCCAGGTCCTAGCACAGATACGCAGTATTTT. This chain links TRBV11-3 with TRBJ2-3, with unresolved D. CDR1 and CDR2 (germline): SGHNT, YENEEA. V lost 5 bases and J lost 0, with 9 bases in between. The CDR3 is 14 amino acids.

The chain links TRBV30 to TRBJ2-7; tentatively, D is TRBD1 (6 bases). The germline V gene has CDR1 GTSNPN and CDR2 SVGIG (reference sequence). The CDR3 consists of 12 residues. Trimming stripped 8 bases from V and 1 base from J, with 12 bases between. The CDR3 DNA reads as TGTGCCAGGGGGACGGGTTCCTACGAGCAGTACTTC. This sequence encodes CARGTGSYEQYF.

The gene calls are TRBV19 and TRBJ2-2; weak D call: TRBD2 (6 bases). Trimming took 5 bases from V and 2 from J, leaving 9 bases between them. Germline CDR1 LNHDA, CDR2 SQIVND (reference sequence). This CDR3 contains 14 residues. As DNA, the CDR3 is TGTGCCAGTAGTCAAGCGGGTAACACCGGGGAGCTGTTTTTT. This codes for CASSQAGNTGELFF.

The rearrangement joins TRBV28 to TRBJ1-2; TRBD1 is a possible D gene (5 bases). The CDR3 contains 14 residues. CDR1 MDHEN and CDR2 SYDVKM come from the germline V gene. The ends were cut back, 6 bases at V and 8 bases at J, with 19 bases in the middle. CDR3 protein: CASRPGGARAGYTF. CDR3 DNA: TGTGCCAGCAGACCTGGTGGGGCCCGAGCAGGCTACACCTTC.

CDR3 sequence (DNA): TGTGCCAGCAGCCAAGACGGGATCTATGGCTACACCTTC. Residues: CASSQDGIYGYTF. V and J are TRBV7-3 and TRBJ1-2; D remains ambiguous. The CDR3 spans 13 residues. CDR1 SGHTA and CDR2 FQGTGA come from the germline V gene. Trimming pared 5 bases from V and 4 bases from J, leaving 11 bases between.

The CDR3 region has the DNA TGTGCCAGCAGCCAACGACAGGGGAACATGAACACTGAAGCTTTCTTT. It specifies CASSQRQGNMNTEAFF. The rearrangement links TRBV7-3 to TRBJ1-1, with 8 bases that match TRBD1. Germline V gene lookup returns CDR1 SGHTA and CDR2 FQGTGA. CDR3 size: 16 residues. V dropped 5 bases and J dropped 0; count of bases not matched to a gene: 8.

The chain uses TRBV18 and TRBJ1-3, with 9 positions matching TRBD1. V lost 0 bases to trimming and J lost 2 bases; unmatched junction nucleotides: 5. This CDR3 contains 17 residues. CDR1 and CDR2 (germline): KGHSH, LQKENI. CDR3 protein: CASSPPTGGTAGNTIYF. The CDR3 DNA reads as TGTGCCAGCTCACCACCAACAGGGGGCACGGCTGGAAACACCATATATTTT.

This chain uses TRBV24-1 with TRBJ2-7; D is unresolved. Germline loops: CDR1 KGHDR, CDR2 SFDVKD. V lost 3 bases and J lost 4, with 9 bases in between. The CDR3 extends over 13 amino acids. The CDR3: CATSDPSSYEQYF. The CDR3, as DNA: TGTGCCACCAGTGATCCCTCTAGTTACGAGCAGTACTTC.

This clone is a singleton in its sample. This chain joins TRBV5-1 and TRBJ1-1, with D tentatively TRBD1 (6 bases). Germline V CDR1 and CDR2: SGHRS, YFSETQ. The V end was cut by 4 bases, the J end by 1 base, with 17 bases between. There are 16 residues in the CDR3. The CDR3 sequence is CASSLSNGQSNTEAFF. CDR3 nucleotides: TGCGCCAGCAGCCTCTCCAATGGACAGTCGAACACTGAAGCTTTCTTT.

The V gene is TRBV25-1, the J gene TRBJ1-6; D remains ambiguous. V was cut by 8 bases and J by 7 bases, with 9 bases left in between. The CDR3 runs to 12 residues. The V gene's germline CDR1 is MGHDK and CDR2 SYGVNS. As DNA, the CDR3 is TGTGCCAGCCGTCCGCAGAATTCACCCCTCCACTTT. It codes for CASRPQNSPLHF.

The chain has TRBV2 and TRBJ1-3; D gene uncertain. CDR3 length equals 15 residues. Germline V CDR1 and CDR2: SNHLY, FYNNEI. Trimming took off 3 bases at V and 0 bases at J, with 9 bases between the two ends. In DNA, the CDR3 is TGTGCCAGCAGTGATGGTGACTTCTCTGGAAACACCATATATTTT. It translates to CASSDGDFSGNTIYF.

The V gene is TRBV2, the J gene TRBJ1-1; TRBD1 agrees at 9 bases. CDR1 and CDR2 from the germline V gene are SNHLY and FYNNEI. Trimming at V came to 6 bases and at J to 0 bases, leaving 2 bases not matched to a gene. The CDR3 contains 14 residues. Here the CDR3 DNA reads TGTGCCAGCAGACGGACAGGGGTGAACACTGAAGCTTTCTTT. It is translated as CASRRTGVNTEAFF.

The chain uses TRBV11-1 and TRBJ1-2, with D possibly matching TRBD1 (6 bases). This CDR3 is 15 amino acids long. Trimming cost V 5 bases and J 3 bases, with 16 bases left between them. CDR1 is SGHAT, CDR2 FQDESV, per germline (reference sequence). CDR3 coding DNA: TGTGCCAGCAGCCAGGGCCTGGACAGCTACTATGGCTACACCTTC. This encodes CASSQGLDSYYGYTF. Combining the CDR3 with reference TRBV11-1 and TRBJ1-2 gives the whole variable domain EAEVAQSPRYKITEKSQAVAFWCDPISGHATLYWYRQILGQGPELLVQFQDESVVDDSQLPKDRFSAERLKGVDSTLKIQPAELGDSAMYLCASSQGLDSYYGYTFGSGTRLTVV.

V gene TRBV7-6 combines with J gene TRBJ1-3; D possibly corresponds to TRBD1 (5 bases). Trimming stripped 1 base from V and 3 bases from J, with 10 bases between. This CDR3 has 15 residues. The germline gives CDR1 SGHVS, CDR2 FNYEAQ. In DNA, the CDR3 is TGTGCCAGCAGCTTAGGGGGCAGAGATGGAAACACCATATATTTT. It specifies CASSLGGRDGNTIYF. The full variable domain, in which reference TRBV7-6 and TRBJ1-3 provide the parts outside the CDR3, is GAGVSQSPRYKVTKRGQDVALRCDPISGHVSLYWYRQALGQGPEFLTYFNYEAQQDKSGLPNDRFSAERPEGSISTLTIQRTEQRDSAMYRCASSLGGRDGNTIYFGEGSWLTVV.

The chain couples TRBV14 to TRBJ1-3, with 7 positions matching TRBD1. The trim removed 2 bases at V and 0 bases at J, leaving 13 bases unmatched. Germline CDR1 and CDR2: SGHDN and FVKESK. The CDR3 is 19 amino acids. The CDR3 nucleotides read TGTGCCAGCAGCCAACGACAGGGAATTCGGGGAAACTCTGGAAACACCATATATTTT. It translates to CASSQRQGIRGNSGNTIYF.